The following is a TCR beta chain sequence with its context. CDR1 is MGHRA, CDR2 YSYEKL, per germline. J gave up 5 bases and V 5 bases, and 5 bases lay outside the gene matches. This CDR3 contains 13 residues. The data belong to a study of blood T cell repertoires in COVID-19. Study-level information: From the United States, Italy and Spain came samples of acute and convalescent COVID-19. Nucleic acid was either cDNA or gDNA, and it came from T cells, B-cell-depleted T cells, or PBMCs.

In the original processing: Quantification of nucleated cells was approximated via reference gene primer amplification. The method was immunoSEQ multiplex PCR; TCRdb's version includes in-frame clones alone and lacks a portion of them. That table furnishes V, J and clone size, whereas the DNA furnished D and trimming. The data hold about 200,000 clones, with over 70% observed a single time. The sequence came from a man aged 35 to 55 with acute or convalescent COVID-19. V gene TRBV4-1 combines with J gene TRBJ2-5; 7 bases fit TRBD1. The sequencing input was peripheral blood. CDR3 DNA sequence: TGCGCCAGCAGCGTAGACAGGGAGGAGACCCAGTACTTC. Translation gives CASSVDREETQYF.